This entry is about one T cell receptor (beta chain). Its cognate antigen has yet to be identified. Sequence at one end of the junction differs from germline and may be a read error. The ViraFEST assay stimulated PBMC with viral peptide pools and then used TCR sequencing to identify antigen-specific CD4+ T cell clonotypes by expansion. After approximately eleven days of culture, CD4+ T cells were isolated with the EasySep CD4+ T cell isolation kit. Each participant received two doses of an mRNA SARS-CoV-2 vaccine, either BNT162b2 or mRNA-1273. None of the healthy vaccine recipients had a prior SARS-CoV-2 infection, which was confirmed by nucleocapsid antibody tests that came back negative both before and after vaccination. A few million PBMC per well were cultured with about 10 ug/ml peptides in IMDM containing approximately 4.7% human AB serum, about 10 IU/ml IL-2 and gentamicin. On days 3 and 7, half of the culture medium was replaced with fresh IL-2-containing medium. Unless noted otherwise, every peptide stimulation condition was cultured in triplicate wells. Using Ficoll-Paque Plus gradient centrifugation, PBMC were separated from whole blood and then either used fresh or cryopreserved at -140C. The overlapping peptide pools covered the spike proteins of SARS-CoV-2 and of the common cold coronaviruses HCoV-NL63, HCoV-OC43 and HCoV-229E. Genomic DNA was extracted from cultured CD4+ T cells with the QIAamp micro DNA kit.

The data originate from a study of vaccination effects on CD4 cells after COVID-19 (dated 2022 in TCRdb). Concerning the study at large: Across the study, the median time from the second dose to post-vaccine sampling was 72 days (range 14 to 241). The study compared SARS-CoV-2 spike-specific CD4+ TCR repertoires before and after mRNA vaccination in COVID-19 convalescent patients and infection-naive vaccine recipients. Altogether, around ten COVID-19 convalescent patients and a few SARS-CoV-2-naive healthy vaccine recipients made up the full study. Cultures from other donors in the study were sequenced using the Oncomine TCR Beta short-read assay on an Illumina iSeq 100.

Receptor amplification or capture employed the immunoSEQ multiplex PCR assay. DNA from the CD4+ T cells that had been cultured and isolated underwent TCR beta CDR3 sequencing. In the original analysis: Non-productive TCR sequences were removed and reads were trimmed to the CDR3 region, keeping CDR3s of at least 7 amino acids. Antigen-specific clonotypes were identified with the MANAFEST web app by comparing expansion in peptide wells against reference cultures. For clones to be considered positive, expansion at FDR<0.05 versus reference and all other wells, an odds ratio above 5, and a frequency above 0.1% in two replicate wells were required. A clonotype was called cross-reactive if it was significantly expanded both in SARS-CoV-2 spike wells and in at least one common cold coronavirus spike condition. Levenshtein distance calculated with the stringdist R package was used to assess CDR3 similarity, and unrooted trees were constructed with ape in R 3.6.1. TCRdb holds this immuneACCESS table with in-frame rearrangements only. Some clones are missing; in checked studies, unresolved V genes explain under half, and the rest has no known cause. Clone size and V and J calls were adopted from that table, with D and trimming inferred from the DNA. This sample gives some 24,000 clones in total; roughly 73% of them show up just once. Together, the top ten hold roughly 20% of the sample.

CDR1 and CDR2, per the germline V gene, are SGHVS and FQNEAQ. Including the terminal cysteine and phenylalanine, the CDR3 comprises 16 residues. The sequence is cut down to CDR3 DNA, 48 bases in frame from base 1. What the research found in general, with its limitations: At late post-vaccination timepoints, both infection-induced and vaccine-induced clones showed marked clonal contraction, consistent with waning T cell responses. Limitations of the study were the small number of convalescent patients and the absence of early post-infection timepoints. Among healthy vaccine recipients, nearly all vaccine-induced clones were SARS-CoV-2 mono-reactive, and only 1 of 255 was cross-reactive with common cold coronaviruses.

Rearrangement joined TRBV7-8 to TRBJ2-1, with the D segment possibly TRBD1 or TRBD2, each aligning over 6 bases. This specimen consisted of CD4+ T cells from PBMCs cultured with HCoV-NL63 spike peptides, obtained after COVID-19 vaccination. The sample's cell subset or site label, decoded: HCoV-NL63 spike overlapping peptide pool stimulation. The clonotype was recovered from a human donor who received a COVID-19 vaccine. The CDR3 is CASNLGWGAYYNEQFF. The DNA reads as follows: TGTGCCAGCAACTTAGGGTGGGGGGCCTACTACAATGAGCAGTTCTTC.